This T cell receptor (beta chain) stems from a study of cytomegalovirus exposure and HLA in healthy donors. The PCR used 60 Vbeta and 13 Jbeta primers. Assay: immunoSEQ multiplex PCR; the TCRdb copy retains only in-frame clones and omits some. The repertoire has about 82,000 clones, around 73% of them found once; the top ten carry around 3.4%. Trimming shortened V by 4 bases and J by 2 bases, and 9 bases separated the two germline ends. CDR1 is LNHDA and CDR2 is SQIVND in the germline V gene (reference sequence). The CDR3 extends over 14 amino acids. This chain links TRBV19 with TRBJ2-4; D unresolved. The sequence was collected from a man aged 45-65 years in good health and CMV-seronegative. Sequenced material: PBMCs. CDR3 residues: CASSSRVSKNIQYF. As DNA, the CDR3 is TGTGCCAGTAGTAGTCGGGTCTCCAAAAACATTCAGTACTTC. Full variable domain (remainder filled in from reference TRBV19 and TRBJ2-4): DGGITQSPKYLFRKEGQNVTLSCEQNLNHDAMYWYRQDPGQGLRLIYYSQIVNDFQKGDIAEGYSVSREKKESFPLTVTSAQKNPTAFYLCASSSRVSKNIQYFGAGTRLSVL.